This T cell receptor beta chain is from a study of blood T cell repertoires in COVID-19. Germline V lookup: CDR1 LNHNV, CDR2 YYDKDF (reference sequence). This CDR3 spans 14 amino acids. Trimming took 4 bases from V and 1 from J, leaving 10 bases between them. TCRdb's table, derived via immunoSEQ multiplex PCR, lists solely in-frame clones and lacks some. The sample carries under 150,000 clones, approximately 83% recorded once. Sequencing input: peripheral blood. The sequence was obtained from a woman aged 50 to 60 who had recovered from COVID-19. The chain joins TRBV15 to TRBJ2-5; D unclear. CDR3 loop: CATSIRRGQETQYF. In nucleotides, the CDR3 is TGTGCCACCAGCATTCGGAGAGGCCAAGAGACCCAGTACTTC.